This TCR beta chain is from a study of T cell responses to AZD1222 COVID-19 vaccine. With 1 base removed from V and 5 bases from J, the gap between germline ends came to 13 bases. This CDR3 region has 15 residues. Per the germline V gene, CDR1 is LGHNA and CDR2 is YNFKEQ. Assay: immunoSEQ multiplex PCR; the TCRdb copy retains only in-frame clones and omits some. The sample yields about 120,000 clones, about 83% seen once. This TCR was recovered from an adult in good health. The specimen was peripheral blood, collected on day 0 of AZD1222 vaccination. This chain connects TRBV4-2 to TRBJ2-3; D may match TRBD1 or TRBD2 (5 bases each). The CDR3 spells CASSQVNSGLDTQYF. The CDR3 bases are TGTGCCAGCAGCCAAGTTAATTCGGGGCTAGATACGCAGTATTTT.